The clone carrying this TCR beta chain was recorded at least ten times. After removal of 5 bases from V and 7 bases from J, the junction contained 7 bases not matched to a gene. The germline V gene encodes CDR1 SGHTA and CDR2 FQGTGA. The CDR3 spans 16 residues. This entry comes from a study of T cells after posttransplantation cyclophosphamide. Assay: immunoSEQ multiplex PCR; the TCRdb copy retains only in-frame clones and omits some. Observed in the sample are around 24,000 clones, none of them singletons. J is TRBJ2-2 and V is TRBV7-3; TRBD2 aligns across 13 bases. This receptor was taken from a woman aged 60-75 years in good health, CMV-negative, and a related stem cell transplant donor. Sequencing was carried out using PBMCs. CDR3 sequence (DNA): TGTGCCAGCAGCCCTGGACTAGCGGGAGTTGTCGGGGAGCTGTTTTTT. Encoded protein: CASSPGLAGVVGELFF.